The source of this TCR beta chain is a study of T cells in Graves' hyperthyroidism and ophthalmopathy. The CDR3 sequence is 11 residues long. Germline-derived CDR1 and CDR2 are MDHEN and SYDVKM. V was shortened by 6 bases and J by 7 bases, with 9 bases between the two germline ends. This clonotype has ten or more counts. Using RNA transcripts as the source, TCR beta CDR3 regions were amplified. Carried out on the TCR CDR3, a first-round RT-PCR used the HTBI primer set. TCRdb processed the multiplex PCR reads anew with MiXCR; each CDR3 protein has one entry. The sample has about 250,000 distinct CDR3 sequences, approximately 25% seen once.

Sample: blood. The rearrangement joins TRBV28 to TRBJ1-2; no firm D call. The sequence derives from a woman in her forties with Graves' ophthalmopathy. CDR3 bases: TGTGCCAGCAGCCCCCTGACTGGCTACACCTTC. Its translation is CASSPLTGYTF.